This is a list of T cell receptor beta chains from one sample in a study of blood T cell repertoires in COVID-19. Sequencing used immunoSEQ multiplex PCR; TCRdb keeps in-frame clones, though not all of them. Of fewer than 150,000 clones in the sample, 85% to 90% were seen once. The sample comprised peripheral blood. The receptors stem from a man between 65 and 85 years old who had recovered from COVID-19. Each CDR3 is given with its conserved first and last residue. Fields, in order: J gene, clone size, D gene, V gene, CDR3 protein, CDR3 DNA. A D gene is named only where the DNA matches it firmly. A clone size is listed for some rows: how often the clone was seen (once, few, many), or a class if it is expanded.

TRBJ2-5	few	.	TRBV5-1	CASSLGDTNQETQYF	TGCGCCAGCAGCTTGGGAGACACGAACCAAGAGACCCAGTACTTC
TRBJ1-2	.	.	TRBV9	CASSRRPRMTAYGYTF	TGTGCCAGCAGTCGTAGACCCCGCATGACAGCTTATGGCTACACCTTC
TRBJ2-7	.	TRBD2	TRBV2	CASSERLLAGYEQYF	TGTGCCAGCAGTGAAAGGTTACTAGCGGGCTACGAGCAGTACTTC
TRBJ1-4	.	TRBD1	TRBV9	CASSVGGTGHEKLFF	TGTGCCAGCAGCGTAGGCGGGACAGGGCATGAAAAACTGTTTTTT
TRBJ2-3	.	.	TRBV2	CASRTDTDTQYF	TGTGCCAGCCGGACAGACACAGATACGCAGTATTTT
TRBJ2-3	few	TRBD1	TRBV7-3	CASSSSGTEGDTQYF	TGTGCCAGCAGCTCGTCCGGGACAGAGGGGGATACGCAGTATTTT
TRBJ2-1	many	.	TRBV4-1	CASSLDSFYNEQFF	TGCGCCAGCAGCCTGGACAGTTTCTACAATGAGCAGTTCTTC
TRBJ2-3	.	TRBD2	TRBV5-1	CASSRASGSSDTQYF	TGCGCCAGCAGTCGGGCTAGCGGGTCCTCAGATACGCAGTATTTT
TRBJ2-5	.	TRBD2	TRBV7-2	CASSPRTSGGGETQYF	TGTGCCAGCAGCCCAAGGACTAGCGGGGGGGGAGAGACCCAGTACTTC
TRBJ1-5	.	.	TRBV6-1	CASSDDGNQPQHF	TGTGCCAGCAGTGATGACGGGAATCAGCCCCAGCATTTT
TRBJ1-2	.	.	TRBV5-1	CASSLGQNYGYTF	TGCGCCAGCAGCTTGGGACAGAACTATGGCTACACCTTC
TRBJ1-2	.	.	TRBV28	CASSLNRAFYGYTF	TGTGCCAGCAGTTTAAACAGGGCCTTCTATGGCTACACCTTC
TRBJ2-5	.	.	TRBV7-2	CASSQSGGAGETQYF	TGTGCCAGCAGCCAAAGTGGGGGGGCGGGCGAGACCCAGTACTTC
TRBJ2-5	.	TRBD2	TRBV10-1	CASSPSGGETQYF	TGCGCCAGCAGCCCTAGCGGGGGAGAGACCCAGTACTTC
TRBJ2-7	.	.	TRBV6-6	CASRGQTYEQYF	TGTGCCAGCAGAGGACAGACCTACGAGCAGTACTTC
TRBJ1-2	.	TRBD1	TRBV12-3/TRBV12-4	CASSPTGVSGYTF	TGTGCCAGCAGTCCCACAGGGGTGAGCGGCTACACCTTC
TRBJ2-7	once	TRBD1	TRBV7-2	CASSLRQGYYEQYF	TGTGCCAGCAGCTTACGACAGGGGTACTACGAGCAGTACTTC
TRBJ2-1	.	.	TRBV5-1	CASSLVSGNLNEQFF	TGCGCCAGCAGCTTGGTTTCGGGAAACTTAAATGAGCAGTTCTTC
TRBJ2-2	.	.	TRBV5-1	CASSWGTTNTGELFF	TGCGCCAGCAGCTGGGGGACAACGAACACCGGGGAGCTGTTTTTT
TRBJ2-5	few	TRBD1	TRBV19	CASSIRTGDLGETQYF	TGTGCCAGTAGTATCCGGACAGGGGATTTGGGAGAGACCCAGTACTTC
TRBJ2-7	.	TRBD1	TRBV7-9	CASSLVGDRGEQYF	TGTGCCAGCAGCTTAGTCGGCGACAGGGGCGAGCAGTACTTC
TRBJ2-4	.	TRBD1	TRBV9	CASSVQGARTNIQYF	TGTGCCAGCAGCGTACAGGGGGCGCGTACAAACATTCAGTACTTC
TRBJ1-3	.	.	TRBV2	CASRFGGNSGNTIYF	TGTGCCAGCAGGTTTGGGGGGAACTCTGGAAACACCATATATTTT
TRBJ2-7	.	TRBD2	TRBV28	CASSEGTSGYEQYF	TGTGCCAGCAGTGAAGGGACTAGCGGCTACGAGCAGTACTTC
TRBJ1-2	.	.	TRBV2	CASSAQKGSDGYTF	TGTGCCAGCAGTGCCCAAAAGGGGTCAGACGGCTACACCTTC
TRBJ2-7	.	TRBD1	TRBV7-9	CASSRTGGSYEQYF	TGTGCCAGCAGCCGGACAGGGGGTTCCTACGAGCAGTACTTC
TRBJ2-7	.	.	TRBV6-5	CASRTGTYEQYF	TGTGCCAGCCGTACAGGGACCTACGAGCAGTACTTC
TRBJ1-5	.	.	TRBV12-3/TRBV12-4	CASRESNQPQHF	TGTGCCAGCCGGGAGTCCAATCAGCCCCAGCATTTT
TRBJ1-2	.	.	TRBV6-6	CASSFRVENGYTF	TGTGCCAGCAGTTTCAGGGTGGAGAATGGCTACACCTTC
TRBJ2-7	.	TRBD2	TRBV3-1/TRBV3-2	CASSPAGTSGYEQYF	TGTGCCAGCAGTCCAGCCGGGACTAGCGGTTACGAGCAGTACTTC
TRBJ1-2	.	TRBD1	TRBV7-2	CASSYATGGGYGYTF	TGTGCCAGCAGCTACGCGACAGGGGGGGGCTATGGCTACACCTTC
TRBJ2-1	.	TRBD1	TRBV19	CASSIGQGQALGEQFF	TGTGCCAGTAGTATTGGACAGGGCCAGGCCTTGGGTGAGCAGTTCTTC
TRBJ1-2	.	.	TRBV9	CASSVGVFPHYGYTF	TGTGCCAGCAGCGTAGGAGTTTTCCCCCACTATGGCTACACCTTC
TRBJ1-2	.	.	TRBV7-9	CASSLIQGYTF	TGTGCCAGCAGCTTAATCCAGGGCTACACCTTC
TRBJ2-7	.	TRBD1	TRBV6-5	CASSYAPTGNYEQYF	TGTGCCAGCAGTTACGCCCCGACAGGGAACTACGAGCAGTACTTC
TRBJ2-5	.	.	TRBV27	CASSYRGSPRETQYF	TGTGCCAGCAGCTACCGAGGGAGCCCCCGAGAGACCCAGTACTTC
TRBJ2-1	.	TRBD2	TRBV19	CASSPDRAGGNEQFF	TGTGCCAGTAGTCCCGACAGGGCGGGGGGGAATGAGCAGTTCTTC
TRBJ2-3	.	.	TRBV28	CASSLLGAGPSKADTQYF	TGTGCCAGCAGTTTATTGGGTGCTGGGCCGAGTAAGGCAGATACGCAGTATTTT
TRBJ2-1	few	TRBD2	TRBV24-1	CATSRGGAYNEQFF	TGTGCCACCAGTCGGGGGGGGGCCTACAATGAGCAGTTCTTC